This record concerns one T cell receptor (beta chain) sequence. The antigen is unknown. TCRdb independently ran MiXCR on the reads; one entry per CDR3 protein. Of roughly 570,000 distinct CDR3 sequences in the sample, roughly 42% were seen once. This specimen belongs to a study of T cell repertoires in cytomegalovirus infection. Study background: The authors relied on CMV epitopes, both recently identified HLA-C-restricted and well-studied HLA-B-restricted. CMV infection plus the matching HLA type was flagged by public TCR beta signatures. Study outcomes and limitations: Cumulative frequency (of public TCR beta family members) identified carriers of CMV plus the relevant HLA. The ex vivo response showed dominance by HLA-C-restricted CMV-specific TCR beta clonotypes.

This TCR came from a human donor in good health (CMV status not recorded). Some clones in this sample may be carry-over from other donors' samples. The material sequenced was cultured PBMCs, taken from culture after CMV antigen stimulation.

The chain's CDR3 is CASREGDYGYTF. The CDR3 coding sequence is TGTGCCAGCAGGGAGGGGGACTATGGCTACACCTTC. The chain joins TRBV12-3 or TRBV12-4 to TRBJ1-2; D perhaps matches TRBD1 (6 bases). V was cut by 6 bases and J by 3 bases, with 8 bases left in between. The CDR3 consists of 12 residues.